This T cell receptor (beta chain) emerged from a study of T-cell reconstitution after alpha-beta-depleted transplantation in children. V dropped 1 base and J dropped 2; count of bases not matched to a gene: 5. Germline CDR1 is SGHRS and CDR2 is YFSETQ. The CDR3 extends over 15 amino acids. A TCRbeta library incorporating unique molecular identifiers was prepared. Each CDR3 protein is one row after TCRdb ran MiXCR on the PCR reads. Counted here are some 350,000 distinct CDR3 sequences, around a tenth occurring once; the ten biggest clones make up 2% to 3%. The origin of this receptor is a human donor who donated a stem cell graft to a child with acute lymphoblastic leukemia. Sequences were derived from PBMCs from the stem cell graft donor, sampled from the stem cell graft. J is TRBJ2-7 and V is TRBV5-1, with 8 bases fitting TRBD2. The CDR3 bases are TGCGCCAGCAGCTTGCGGGAGGGGAGGGCCTACGAGCAGTACTTC. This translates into CASSLREGRAYEQYF.